A single sample gave rise to the 21 T cell receptor beta chains below, sequenced in a study of T cells expressing NK-cell markers. From its re-call of the 5' RACE reads, TCRdb lists each CDR3 protein once, without DNA. This table lists roughly 160,000 distinct CDR3 sequences. The sample taken for sequencing was blood T cells: a sorted CD56 or NKG2C T cell subset, CD4+ or CD8+ T cells, or bulk PBMC T cells (not recorded which). The receptors were sampled from a woman between 18 and 70 years old in good health.

V gene TRBV7-9 combines with J gene TRBJ2-1; absent DNA, TCRdb's TRBD1 call cannot be checked. Germline-derived CDR1 and CDR2 are SEHNR and FQNEAQ (reference sequence). The CDR3 totals 15 residues. The CDR3 reads CASSASGGFSNEQFF.

The genes are TRBV7-2 and TRBJ2-5. Germline CDR1 and CDR2: SGHTA and FQGNSA. This CDR3 has 14 residues. The CDR3 loop is CASSLAGAGKTQYF.

The rearrangement links TRBV24-1 to TRBJ2-2; TCRdb's D call, TRBD1, is unchecked because there is no DNA. In germline, CDR1 is KGHDR, CDR2 SFDVKD. The CDR3 sequence is 15 residues long. This CDR3 reads CATSEGTGDTGELFF.

This rearrangement joins TRBV6-5 to TRBJ1-3; TCRdb's D gene call, TRBD1, goes unchecked for lack of DNA. CDR1 and CDR2 (germline): MNHEY, SVGAGI. The CDR3 spans 17 residues. The CDR3 loop reads CASSYSNRRSSGNTIYF.

The genes are TRBV2 and TRBJ2-3. Germline CDR1 and CDR2: SNHLY and FYNNEI. The CDR3 consists of 12 residues. The CDR3 loop is CATRTSTDTQYF.

The genes are TRBV5-1 and TRBJ1-1; no DNA is available, so the TRBD1 call from TCRdb remains unchecked. The CDR3 runs 17 residues. The germline V gene encodes CDR1 SGHRS and CDR2 YFSETQ. CDR3 region: CASSPGQGLILNTEAFF.

The chain has TRBV5-1 and TRBJ2-7; TCRdb returns TRBD2, unconfirmable since there is no DNA. CDR1 is SGHRS, CDR2 YFSETQ, per germline. The CDR3 covers 15 residues. The CDR3 region is CASSGASGVSYEQYF.

V is TRBV5-1 and J is TRBJ2-7; with no DNA, the TCRdb D assignment of TRBD2 cannot be verified. The length of the CDR3 is 20 residues. Germline V gene lookup returns CDR1 SGHRS and CDR2 YFSETQ. The CDR3 reads CASRQIVPSGGAGGSYEQYF. The full variable domain, its missing parts supplied by reference TRBV5-1 and TRBJ2-7, is KAGVTQTPRYLIKTRGQQVTLSCSPISGHRSVSWYQQTPGQGLQFLFEYFSETQRNKGNFPGRFSGRQFSNSRSEMNVSTLELGDSALYLCASRQIVPSGGAGGSYEQYFGPGTRLTVT.

The chain links TRBV6-2 or TRBV6-3 to TRBJ2-6; TCRdb proposes TRBD1, but this gene call is untestable without DNA. This CDR3 is 12 amino acids long. The V gene's germline CDR1 is MNHEY and CDR2 SVGEGT. CDR3 region: CASSIQGGVLTF.

CDR3 sequence: CSARDLLMPSSYEQYF. V is TRBV20-1 and J is TRBJ2-7. The CDR3 covers 16 residues. Looked up from germline, CDR1 is DFQATT and CDR2 is SNEGSKA (reference sequence).

V is TRBV9 and J is TRBJ2-1; TCRdb lists TRBD2, though no DNA is available to test this call. Germline V gene data show CDR1 as SGDLS and CDR2 as YYNGEE. The CDR3 sequence is 15 residues long. CDR3 in amino acids: CASSGDGGSYNEQFF.

The CDR3 protein is CASSQWAEAFF. The gene calls are TRBV7-9 and TRBJ1-1. Germline assignment: CDR1 SEHNR and CDR2 FQNEAQ (reference sequence). CDR3 length: 11 amino acids.

V and J are TRBV12-3 or TRBV12-4 and TRBJ2-7; with no DNA, the TCRdb D assignment of TRBD1 cannot be verified. The CDR3 sequence is 15 residues long. CDR3: CASSVTSSAPYEQYF.

The J gene is TRBJ2-3, the V gene TRBV15. CDR1 and CDR2 (germline): LNHNV, YYDKDF (reference sequence). The CDR3 totals 15 residues. The CDR3 sequence: CATSRDLSSSDTQYF.

V is TRBV20-1 and J is TRBJ2-1; the D call of TRBD2 rests on TCRdb alone, since no DNA is present to check it. This CDR3 has 13 residues. Germline V gene lookup returns CDR1 DFQATT and CDR2 SNEGSKA (reference sequence). CDR3 amino acids: CSAGLAGVNEQFF.

V and J are TRBV5-1 and TRBJ1-1; no DNA is available, so the TRBD1 call from TCRdb remains unchecked. CDR3 length: 15 residues. Per the germline V gene, CDR1 is SGHRS and CDR2 is YFSETQ. The CDR3 reads CASSRMGQGNTEAFF.

The rearrangement links TRBV25-1 to TRBJ2-1; TCRdb proposes TRBD1, but this gene call is untestable without DNA. Germline values: CDR1 MGHDK, CDR2 SYGVNS. This CDR3 is built from 15 residues. The CDR3 loop is CASSELGGEYNEQFF.

The genes are TRBV21-1 and TRBJ2-3; lacking DNA, the TRBD1 call made by TCRdb goes unchecked. TRBV21-1 is an annotated pseudogene. The CDR3 is 15 amino acids. CDR3 in amino acids: CASSKGDRVADTQYF.

This rearrangement joins TRBV7-9 to TRBJ2-1. Germline V gives CDR1 SEHNR, CDR2 FQNEAQ (reference sequence). CDR3 length equals 13 residues. This CDR3 is CASSFDTYNEQFF. Looking up the rest from reference TRBV7-9 and TRBJ2-1 gives the full variable domain: DTGVSQNPRHKITKRGQNVTFRCDPISEHNRLYWYRQTLGQGPEFLTYFQNEAQLEKSRLLSDRFSAERPKGSFSTLEIQRTEQGDSAMYLCASSFDTYNEQFFGPGTRLTVL.

The J gene is TRBJ1-6, the V gene TRBV7-9; checking the TCRdb D call of TRBD1 is not possible without DNA. The germline V gene has CDR1 SEHNR and CDR2 FQNEAQ (reference sequence). The CDR3 has 16 residues. CDR3 in amino acids: CASSTPSGQYNSPLHF.

V is TRBV20-1 and J is TRBJ2-7; without DNA, the TCRdb call of TRBD2 cannot be checked. Germline loops: CDR1 DFQATT, CDR2 SNEGSKA (reference sequence). The CDR3 extends over 14 amino acids. CDR3 sequence reads: CSTRAGRVSNEQYF.